The source of this T cell receptor beta chain is a study of blood T cell repertoires in COVID-19. Turning to the study itself: Sites in the United States, Italy and Spain provided acute and convalescent COVID-19 samples. From T cells, B-cell-depleted T cells, or PBMCs came the material, which was cDNA or gDNA.

The V and J ends lost 0 bases and 4 bases respectively, with 11 bases between them. The CDR3 has 16 residues. Per the germline V gene, CDR1 is SGHRS and CDR2 is YFSETQ. Original processing methods: The authors estimated nucleated cell counts from reference gene primer amplification. This table comes from immunoSEQ multiplex PCR, and its TCRdb copy is limited to in-frame clones, with some not included. The D gene and trimming were derived from the DNA, and the V and J assignments and clone size from that table. The sample records approximately 240,000 clones, 70% to 90% being singletons. The sequence derives from a woman between 35 and 50 years old who had recovered from COVID-19. V and J are TRBV5-1 and TRBJ2-6, with D tentatively TRBD2 (5 bases). The sequencing sample was made of peripheral blood. The CDR3 spells CASSLDVTTGANVLTF. The CDR3 bases are TGCGCCAGCAGCTTGGACGTGACTACAGGGGCCAACGTCCTGACTTTC. The complete variable domain, with remaining parts taken from reference TRBV5-1 and TRBJ2-6, reads KAGVTQTPRYLIKTRGQQVTLSCSPISGHRSVSWYQQTPGQGLQFLFEYFSETQRNKGNFPGRFSGRQFSNSRSEMNVSTLELGDSALYLCASSLDVTTGANVLTFGAGSRLTVL.